One sample yielded the 27 T cell receptor beta chains listed below, sequenced in a study of blood T cells in healthy people across ages. A J-beta primer mix and a sample-barcoded 5' primer were used in a second PCR of roughly 6 to 12 cycles. TCRdb re-called the 5' RACE reads with MiXCR, one entry per CDR3 protein. Altogether hundreds of thousands of distinct CDR3 sequences are present, roughly half being singletons, with the ten largest covering 13%. Sequenced sample: blood. The receptors come from a woman over 75 in good health.

As regards this clonotype: A much larger clone lies one base from this, so it may be a read error. The chain is built from TRBV12-3 or TRBV12-4 and TRBJ2-7, with D perhaps matching TRBD2 (6 bases). The CDR3 spans 15 residues. The germline V and J ends were trimmed by 6 bases and 5 bases, with 20 bases remaining between them. CDR3 residues: CASSPYGGFSHEQYF. The CDR3 DNA sequence: TGTGCCAGCAGCCCGTATGGAGGGTTTAGCCACGAGCAGTACTTC.

This clonotype was seen at least ten times. The CDR3 region has the DNA TGCAGTGCTAGTCTATTCCAGACCCAGTACTTC. Translating it yields CSASLFQTQYF. V usage is TRBV20-1 and J usage is TRBJ2-5; D is undetermined. The V and J ends lost 3 bases and 6 bases respectively, with 8 bases between them. This CDR3 contains 11 residues. Germline CDR1 is DFQATT and CDR2 is SNEGSKA (reference sequence).

The chain joins TRBV12-3 or TRBV12-4 to TRBJ2-1, with unresolved D. The CDR3 runs 12 residues. The ends were cut back, 5 bases at V and 12 bases at J, with 14 bases in the middle. The CDR3, as DNA: TGTGCCAGCAGTCCCGCCTCCGCCGCGCAGTTCTTC. It specifies CASSPASAAQFF.

Details on this clonotype: This clone may be a read error of a much larger clone one base away. This chain uses TRBV30 with TRBJ2-5, with D unclear. The germline CDR1 and CDR2 sequences are GTSNPN and SVGIG (reference sequence). V was cut by 0 bases and J by 11 bases, with 16 bases left in between. The CDR3 totals 13 residues. Written as DNA, the CDR3 is TGTGCCTGGAGTGTAATGTCAGTAAATGAGCAGTACTTC. This sequence encodes CAWSVMSVNEQYF.

The DNA of the CDR3 is TGTGCCACCAGTGATGACAGGGCCAGGGCGTCCTACAATGAGCAGTTCTTC. This sequence encodes CATSDDRARASYNEQFF. The chain carries TRBV24-1 and TRBJ2-1, with 7 bases that match TRBD1. The germline V gene encodes CDR1 KGHDR and CDR2 SFDVKD. This CDR3 region has 17 residues. J was trimmed by 1 base and V by 3 bases; bases with no gene match: 8.

V is TRBV6-5 and J is TRBJ2-7; D might be TRBD1 or TRBD2, each matching 5 bases. Trimming took off 6 bases at V and 5 bases at J, with 20 bases between the two ends. CDR3 length: 15 amino acids. Germline CDR1 and CDR2: MNHEY and SVGAGI. DNA of the CDR3: TGTGCCAGCAGCTCCCCGGACGGTCGGGGCCACGAGCAGTACTTC. It specifies CASSSPDGRGHEQYF.

CDR3 coding DNA: TGTGCCAGCAGTTTATTACTAGCGGGGGGGCCGAATACGCAGTATTTT. It encodes CASSLLLAGGPNTQYF. The rearrangement uses TRBV27 and TRBJ2-3; 13 bases agree with TRBD2. J was trimmed by 7 bases and V by 1 base; bases with no gene match: 5. The CDR3 consists of 16 residues. The germline CDR1 and CDR2 sequences are MNHEY and SMNVEV (reference sequence).

This clonotype was picked up many times. The rearrangement uses TRBV15 and TRBJ2-1, with TRBD1 matching 7 bases. This CDR3 has 17 residues. V lost 5 bases to trimming and J lost 5 bases; unmatched junction nucleotides: 15. CDR1 is LNHNV, CDR2 YYDKDF, per germline (reference sequence). This chain's CDR3 is CATSELLTGNLDNEQFF. Here the CDR3 DNA reads TGTGCCACCAGCGAGCTTCTGACAGGGAATCTAGACAATGAGCAGTTCTTC. Using reference TRBV15 and TRBJ2-1 for the parts outside the CDR3, the full variable domain is DAMVIQNPRYQVTQFGKPVTLSCSQTLNHNVMYWYQQKSSQAPKLLFHYYDKDFNNEADTPDNFQSRRPNTSFCFLDIRSPGLGDTAMYLCATSELLTGNLDNEQFFGPGTRLTVL.

This clonotype was recorded many times. The gene calls are TRBV30 and TRBJ2-1; 10 bases agree with TRBD1. With 1 base clipped from V and 2 bases from J, the junction kept 2 bases outside the gene matches. CDR1 is GTSNPN and CDR2 is SVGIG in the germline V gene (reference sequence). CDR3 length: 15 residues. For the CDR3, the DNA is TGTGCCTGGAGTGCAGGGACAGGGGCCTACAATGAGCAGTTCTTC. This sequence encodes CAWSAGTGAYNEQFF.

The table lists this clonotype with many counts. The V call is TRBV12-3 or TRBV12-4, the J call TRBJ1-5, with 10 positions matching TRBD1. Trimming at V came to 6 bases and at J to 6 bases, leaving 5 bases not matched to a gene. The CDR3 loop spans 14 amino acids. As DNA, the CDR3 is TGTGCCAGCAGCCCGGACAGGGGGGGTCAGCCCCAGCATTTT. Its protein is CASSPDRGGQPQHF.

The CDR3 region has the DNA TGTGCCAGCAGTGAGGGAGGGGGTGAAGCTTTCTTT. Translation: CASSEGGGEAFF. This chain uses TRBV25-1 with TRBJ1-1; D perhaps matches TRBD1 (6 bases). Between the trimmed V and J ends, which lost 3 bases and 7 bases, there was a span of 9 bases. The CDR3 spans 12 residues. Germline V gene lookup returns CDR1 MGHDK and CDR2 SYGVNS.

Concerning this clonotype itself: This may stem from a read error, because a much larger clone lies one nucleotide away. J is TRBJ2-1 and V is TRBV2; D unclear. Trimming cost V 7 bases and J 13 bases, with 14 bases left between them. CDR1 is SNHLY and CDR2 is FYNNEI in the germline V gene. This CDR3 spans 11 amino acids. CDR3 sequence reads: CASKKVETQFF. The CDR3 nucleotides are TGTGCCAGCAAGAAAGTTGAGACCCAGTTCTTC. The variable domain in full, completed from reference TRBV2 and TRBJ2-1, reads EPEVTQTPSHQVTQMGQEVILRCVPISNHLYFYWYRQILGQKVEFLVSFYNNEISEKSEIFDDQFSVERPDGSNFTLKIRSTKLEDSAMYFCASKKVETQFFGPGTRLTVL.

The V and J genes are TRBV12-3 or TRBV12-4 and TRBJ2-3; 7 bases match TRBD1. V shed 5 bases and J 1 base; nucleotides not matched to a gene: 9. This CDR3 spans 16 amino acids. The DNA of the CDR3 is TGTGCCAGCAGTCTAGGGACAGCGAGGGGCACAGATACGCAGTATTTT. It is translated as CASSLGTARGTDTQYF.

This clonotype appeared many times. The V call is TRBV20-1, the J call TRBJ2-2, with D perhaps TRBD1 (5 bases). Trimming took off 6 bases at V and 5 bases at J, with 13 bases between the two ends. The CDR3 length is 13 residues. Germline CDR1 is DFQATT and CDR2 is SNEGSKA (reference sequence). The CDR3 region is CSADQKGTGELFF. CDR3 DNA: TGCAGTGCCGATCAAAAGGGGACCGGGGAGCTGTTTTTT.

The chain recombines TRBV20-1 with TRBJ1-6; D gene uncertain. Germline-derived CDR1 and CDR2 are DFQATT and SNEGSKA (reference sequence). This CDR3 comprises 15 residues. The V gene lost 6 bases and the J gene lost 9 bases, with 21 bases spanning the gap. Written as DNA, the CDR3 is TGCAGTGCGCCGGAACCAATACGGAGTGGTTCACCCCTCCACTTT. Its protein product is CSAPEPIRSGSPLHF.

This clonotype was seen only a few times. The chain is built from TRBV6-5 and TRBJ1-1; 7 bases agree with TRBD1. The CDR3 covers 15 residues. Unmatched junction bases numbered 2, after V lost 0 bases and J lost 1 base. In germline, CDR1 is MNHEY, CDR2 SVGAGI. DNA for the CDR3: TGTGCCAGCAGTTACTCTCCAGGGGGGAACACTGAAGCTTTCTTT. This codes for CASSYSPGGNTEAFF.

This clonotype has only a few counts. The chain has TRBV20-1 and TRBJ1-5; D is possibly TRBD1 (5 bases). The CDR3 is made up of 15 amino acids. Trimming pared 6 bases from V and 3 bases from J, leaving 18 bases between. Looked up from germline, CDR1 is DFQATT and CDR2 is SNEGSKA (reference sequence). The CDR3 sequence: CSAPSPDSDNQPQHF. In DNA form, the CDR3 reads TGCAGTGCCCCATCCCCTGACAGTGACAATCAGCCCCAGCATTTT.

This sequence joins TRBV12-3 or TRBV12-4 and TRBJ2-7, with a possible D match to TRBD1 (6 bases). The V and J ends lost 6 bases and 2 bases respectively, with 14 bases between them. CDR3 length equals 14 residues. This chain's CDR3 is CASRSGTNPYEQYF. In DNA, the CDR3 is TGTGCCAGCAGATCCGGGACAAACCCCTACGAGCAGTACTTC.

This chain uses TRBV29-1 with TRBJ2-4, with no clear D. The DNA matches TRBJ2-7 better at its end, which makes the J call doubtful. CDR1 and CDR2 (germline): SQVTM, ANQGSEA. This CDR3 is built from 8 residues. CDR3 sequence: CRASEQYF. Written as DNA, the CDR3 is TGCAGAGCCTCCGAGCAGTACTTC.

This clonotype was counted a few times. The chain joins TRBV4-1 to TRBJ2-5; D possibly matches TRBD1 or TRBD2 (7 bases each). This CDR3 region has 16 residues. The V gene lost 6 bases and the J gene lost 0 bases, with 17 bases spanning the gap. Germline CDR1 is MGHRA and CDR2 is YSYEKL. The CDR3 bases are TGCGCCAGCAGGAGTCATCCAGGGGGGGACCAAGAGACCCAGTACTTC. Protein sequence: CASRSHPGGDQETQYF.

The chain couples TRBV25-1 to TRBJ2-6, with D uncertain. Germline V gene lookup returns CDR1 MGHDK and CDR2 SYGVNS. V was cut by 1 base and J by 2 bases, with 6 bases left in between. The CDR3 contains 15 residues. CDR3 bases: TGTGCCAGCAGTGAATGGGCAGCTGGGGCCAACGTCCTGACTTTC. Protein sequence: CASSEWAAGANVLTF.

This clonotype has more than one count but fewer than ten. This may come from a read error, since a much larger clone is one base off. This chain links TRBV12-3 or TRBV12-4 with TRBJ2-3; no firm D call. The CDR3 runs to 12 residues. Trimming took 2 bases from V and 10 from J, leaving 10 bases between them. The CDR3 protein is CASSLQSNAQYF. DNA of the CDR3: TGTGCCAGCAGTTTACAGTCAAATGCGCAGTATTTT.

The V gene is TRBV15, the J gene TRBJ2-5; 12 bases agree with TRBD2. The DNA end is a closer match to TRBJ2-7, so the J assignment may be wrong. The germline V gene encodes CDR1 LNHNV and CDR2 YYDKDF (reference sequence). CDR3 length equals 19 residues. The CDR3 reads CATSRESQLAGGGTYEQYF. In DNA form, the CDR3 reads TGTGCCACCAGCAGAGAAAGTCAGCTAGCGGGAGGGGGCACCTACGAGCAGTACTTC.

As regards this clonotype: With a much larger clone just one base away, this may be a read error. The chain has TRBV11-2 and TRBJ2-1, with TRBD2 matching 7 bases. J gave up 0 bases and V 1 base, and 12 bases lay outside the gene matches. The V gene's germline CDR1 is SGHAT and CDR2 FQNNGV. The CDR3 has 19 amino acids. CDR3 sequence: CASSLGRNSGRSSYNEQFF. The CDR3 region has the DNA TGTGCCAGCAGCTTAGGTAGGAATAGCGGGCGGAGCTCCTACAATGAGCAGTTCTTC.

The CDR3 protein is CSVNQAGRETQYF. The CDR3 region has the DNA TGCAGCGTTAATCAAGCAGGACGGGAGACCCAGTACTTC. This chain links TRBV29-1 with TRBJ2-5; the D is unclear. CDR3 length: 13 amino acids. Germline V gene lookup returns CDR1 SQVTM and CDR2 ANQGSEA. The ends were cut back, 5 bases at V and 5 bases at J, with 15 bases in the middle.

The table lists this clonotype with many counts. V is TRBV29-1 and J is TRBJ2-3; TRBD2 agrees at 7 bases. Germline V gene sequence: CDR1 SQVTM, CDR2 ANQGSEA. The J segment lost 4 bases and the V segment lost 4 bases, leaving 8 bases of the junction unmatched. The CDR3 loop spans 14 amino acids. The CDR3 is CSVGLRGSSDTQYF. The CDR3 nucleotides read TGCAGCGTTGGGCTTCGCGGGAGTTCAGATACGCAGTATTTT.

The chain couples TRBV29-1 to TRBJ2-1, with 10 positions matching TRBD2. J was trimmed by 2 bases and V by 4 bases; bases with no gene match: 8. The CDR3 consists of 16 residues. Looked up from germline, CDR1 is SQVTM and CDR2 is ANQGSEA. The CDR3 loop is CSVVPPAGGPYNEQFF. CDR3 bases: TGCAGCGTTGTACCACCAGCGGGAGGGCCCTACAATGAGCAGTTCTTC.